The source of this T cell receptor beta chain is a study of cytomegalovirus exposure and HLA in healthy donors. Study summary: The use of the same platform for the approximately 130 validation repertoires and the 650 to 850 first-cohort repertoires was reported by a later analysis. Study results and limitations: Investigators reported fewer than 200 TCR beta chains as tied to cytomegalovirus. Both high specificity and high sensitivity reportedly marked the classifier's diagnosis of cytomegalovirus status.

This clone was found a few times. The antigen is not known. This table comes from immunoSEQ multiplex PCR, and its TCRdb copy is limited to in-frame clones, with some not included. The data hold about 95,000 clones, with 85% observed a single time. These donors were members of the roughly 130-subject validation cohort, a group separate from the roughly 700-subject first cohort. The sequencing input was PBMCs. This receptor was taken from a young man in good health and CMV-seropositive.

The CDR3 DNA sequence: TGTGCCAGCAGTTTTGGCCAGGGTGGCAATCAGCCCCAGCATTTT. It is translated as CASSFGQGGNQPQHF. This chain links TRBV28 with TRBJ1-5, with a weak D call TRBD1 (5 bases). The germline V and J ends were trimmed by 3 bases and 2 bases, with 11 bases remaining between them. The CDR3 runs to 15 residues. Germline assignment: CDR1 MDHEN and CDR2 SYDVKM. Using reference TRBV28 and TRBJ1-5 for the parts outside the CDR3, the full variable domain is DVKVTQSSRYLVKRTGEKVFLECVQDMDHENMFWYRQDPGLGLRLIYFSYDVKMKEKGDIPEGYSVSREKKERFSLILESASTNQTSMYLCASSFGQGGNQPQHFGDGTRLSIL.